These 19 T cell receptor beta chains were all obtained from the same sample, sequenced in a study of blood T cell repertoires in COVID-19. Clones were read by immunoSEQ multiplex PCR, and TCRdb kept only the in-frame ones, dropping some. The sample consists of some 270,000 clones, about 87% of them appearing once. What was sequenced was PBMCs or T cells enriched from blood (not recorded which). The receptor set was obtained from a woman between 40 and 55 years old who had been exposed to COVID-19.

The genes are TRBV7-2 and TRBJ1-6; D not certain. Deletions cut 3 bases from V and 6 bases from J, with 15 bases between. Germline V gives CDR1 SGHTA, CDR2 FQGNSA. The length of the CDR3 is 16 residues. CDR3 sequence reads: CASSFSGGIGNSPLHF. The CDR3 DNA sequence: TGTGCCAGCAGCTTCTCGGGAGGGATAGGTAATTCACCCCTCCACTTT.

The V and J genes are TRBV6-2 or TRBV6-3 and TRBJ1-5; the D is unclear. The CDR3 totals 15 residues. Germline V CDR1 and CDR2: MNHEY, SVGEGT. The germline V and J ends were trimmed by 4 bases and 4 bases, with 14 bases remaining between them. As DNA, the CDR3 is TGTGCCAGCAGTTCCTCACCCTCGGGAAATCAGCCCCAGCATTTT. Its protein is CASSSSPSGNQPQHF.

The chain carries TRBV30 and TRBJ2-2, with D possibly being TRBD1 or TRBD2 (5 bases each). CDR3 length equals 13 residues. Germline CDR1 reads GTSNPN; CDR2 reads SVGIG (reference sequence). The V gene lost 8 bases and the J gene lost 6 bases, with 16 bases spanning the gap. This CDR3 reads CAGGFTRSGELFF. The CDR3 coding sequence is TGTGCCGGGGGATTCACTCGCTCCGGGGAGCTGTTTTTT.

The DNA of the CDR3 is TGCAGCGTGCTAATCACAGGGGGCGCGAGAGGCGGTCAGCCCCAGCATTTT. This encodes CSVLITGGARGGQPQHF. The rearrangement joins TRBV29-1 to TRBJ1-5, with 9 bases that match TRBD1. V shed 6 bases and J 6 bases; nucleotides not matched to a gene: 18. The CDR3 covers 17 residues. CDR1 is SQVTM, CDR2 ANQGSEA, per germline.

The genes are TRBV13 and TRBJ1-1, with D perhaps matching TRBD1 (5 bases). There are 17 residues in the CDR3. Trimming took 2 bases from V and 1 from J, leaving 17 bases between them. Germline V CDR1 and CDR2: PRHDT, FYEKMQ (reference sequence). The CDR3 loop reads CASSLSSLRQRNTEAFF. For the CDR3, the DNA is TGTGCCAGCAGCTTATCATCCCTGAGACAGAGGAACACTGAAGCTTTCTTT.

This clone was observed a single time. The J gene is TRBJ1-6, the V gene TRBV14; 7 nucleotides align to TRBD1. The CDR3 is 17 residues long. With V trimmed by 1 base and J by 3 bases, 6 bases remained unmatched. CDR1 and CDR2 from the germline V gene are SGHDN and FVKESK. The CDR3 sequence is CASSQAVGTVYNSPLHF. CDR3 nucleotides: TGTGCCAGCAGCCAAGCCGTCGGGACAGTCTATAATTCACCCCTCCACTTT.

The chain combines TRBV3-1 (or the pseudogene TRBV3-2) with TRBJ2-3; the D gene is possibly TRBD2 (6 bases). The germline V and J ends were trimmed by 1 base and 5 bases, with 13 bases remaining between them. The germline CDR1 and CDR2 sequences are LGHDT and YNNKEL (reference sequence). The CDR3 covers 15 residues. CDR3 in DNA: TGTGCCAGCAGCCAAGTTGGCGGGGCGAAAGATACGCAGTATTTT. It codes for CASSQVGGAKDTQYF.

This chain connects TRBV7-3 to TRBJ2-1, with 9 bases matching TRBD2. The CDR3 is 15 amino acids. CDR1 is SGHTA, CDR2 FQGTGA, per germline. With V trimmed by 6 bases and J by 5 bases, 8 bases remained unmatched. The CDR3 spells CASRPTSGGNNEQFF. In nucleotides, the CDR3 is TGTGCCAGCAGACCGACTAGCGGAGGAAACAATGAGCAGTTCTTC.

The chain has TRBV11-3 and TRBJ1-3; perhaps TRBD1 as D (5 bases). Germline V lookup: CDR1 SGHNT, CDR2 YENEEA. The CDR3 is made up of 15 amino acids. Between the trimmed V and J ends, which lost 7 bases and 1 base, there was a span of 14 bases. This CDR3 reads CASIPGRGSGNTIYF. CDR3 DNA sequence: TGTGCCAGCATCCCAGGGAGGGGTTCTGGAAACACCATATATTTT.

This chain connects TRBV4-3 to TRBJ1-2; D unclear. V was clipped by 7 bases and J by 4 bases, with 22 bases between them. CDR3 size: 16 residues. Germline CDR1 is LGHNA and CDR2 is YSLEER. This chain's CDR3 is CASNPSARAGVYGYTF. The CDR3 DNA reads as TGCGCCAGCAACCCCTCGGCGAGGGCCGGGGTCTATGGCTACACCTTC.

This clone has more than one count but fewer than ten. The chain has TRBV5-1 and TRBJ2-7; TRBD2 matches at 10 bases. The CDR3 length is 18 residues. Germline V lookup: CDR1 SGHRS, CDR2 YFSETQ. The CDR3 region has the DNA TGTGCCAGCAGCTTGAAACCCCTAGCGGGAGCCGGGGACTACGAGCAGTACGTC. Residues: CASSLKPLAGAGDYEQYV.

The rearrangement uses TRBV7-2 and TRBJ1-5; TRBD1 agrees at 8 bases. This CDR3 is built from 16 residues. CDR1 SGHTA and CDR2 FQGNSA come from the germline V gene. V gave up 2 bases and J gave up 4 bases; unmatched junction bases: 7. CDR3 sequence: CASSLSSGGANQPQHF. For the CDR3, the DNA is TGTGCCAGCAGCTTAAGCTCAGGGGGCGCTAATCAGCCCCAGCATTTT. Full variable domain (remainder filled in from reference TRBV7-2 and TRBJ1-5): GAGVSQSPSNKVTEKGKDVELRCDPISGHTALYWYRQSLGQGLEFLIYFQGNSAPDKSGLPSDRFSAERTGGSVSTLTIQRTQQEDSAVYLCASSLSSGGANQPQHFGDGTRLSIL.

The gene calls are TRBV5-3 and TRBJ1-3; tentatively, D is TRBD1 (5 bases). TRBV5-3 is reported as an ORF; its role is uncertain. The CDR3 totals 17 residues. The germline V and J ends were trimmed by 0 bases and 2 bases, with 15 bases remaining between them. CDR3: CARSLGGTLPTGNTIYF. The DNA of the CDR3 is TGTGCCAGAAGCTTGGGCGGGACTTTACCGACTGGAAACACCATATATTTT.

This CDR3 is CASSVSGETQYF. CDR3 DNA: TGTGCCAGCAGCGTATCAGGGGAGACCCAGTACTTC. This chain uses TRBV9 with TRBJ2-5; a possible D gene is TRBD1 (5 bases). The length of the CDR3 is 12 residues. CDR1 is SGDLS and CDR2 is YYNGEE in the germline V gene. V shed 1 base and J shed 5 bases, with 6 bases lying between them.

CDR3 sequence: CASSEDSATNEKLFF. CDR3 bases: TGTGCCAGTAGTGAGGACAGTGCAACTAATGAAAAACTGTTTTTT. V and J are TRBV19 and TRBJ1-4; TRBD1 might be the D (6 bases). Trimming shortened V by 5 bases and J by 0 bases, and 10 bases separated the two germline ends. CDR1 LNHDA and CDR2 SQIVND come from the germline V gene (reference sequence). The CDR3 runs 15 residues.

This chain uses TRBV6-6 with TRBJ1-1, with D possibly TRBD1 on 6 matching bases. Germline CDR1 and CDR2: MNHNY and SVGAGI (reference sequence). V shed 7 bases and J shed 6 bases, with 9 bases lying between them. This CDR3 has 11 residues. The CDR3, as DNA: TGTGCCAGCAAACAGGGTGCTGAAGCTTTCTTT. It yields the protein CASKQGAEAFF.

The chain combines TRBV11-2 with TRBJ1-2, with D hard to call. V lost 5 bases, J lost 4 bases, and 26 bases lay in between. CDR1 is SGHAT, CDR2 FQNNGV, per germline. This CDR3 comprises 18 residues. The CDR3 nucleotides read TGTGCCAGCAGCCCTACGGCGGAGTCGTTACTTGGGAGCTATGGCTACACCTTC. Its translation: CASSPTAESLLGSYGYTF.

This clone turned up a few times. This chain links TRBV3-1 (or the pseudogene TRBV3-2) with TRBJ1-6; D is uncertain. The CDR3 totals 18 residues. The germline gives CDR1 LGHDT, CDR2 YNNKEL (reference sequence). Trimming pared 4 bases from V and 0 bases from J, leaving 16 bases between. In DNA form, the CDR3 reads TGTGCCAGCAGCCGGGCAGGCCTTAGAAGCTCCTATAATTCACCCCTCCACTTT. Amino acid sequence: CASSRAGLRSSYNSPLHF.

In this sample, this clone turned up once. The chain recombines TRBV5-1 with TRBJ2-5; no definite D call. Germline assignment: CDR1 SGHRS and CDR2 YFSETQ. CDR3 length: 15 residues. Trimming shortened V by 0 bases and J by 5 bases, and 14 bases separated the two germline ends. The CDR3 spells CASSLVGSSKETQYF. For the CDR3, the DNA is TGCGCCAGCAGCTTGGTGGGCAGCTCTAAGGAGACCCAGTACTTC.